The rows below give T cell receptor beta chains drawn from one sample of a study of CD8 T cells in Susac syndrome. TCRdb re-called the immunoSEQ multiplex PCR reads with MiXCR, one entry per CDR3 protein. The sample has roughly 200,000 distinct CDR3 sequences, 85% to 95% seen once. The specimen sequenced was CD4+ T cells from PBMCs. These receptor sequences come from a human donor with multiple sclerosis. CDR3s include the opening cysteine and the closing phenylalanine or tryptophan. Fields, in order: clone size, J gene, V gene, D gene, CDR3 protein, CDR3 DNA. D genes are given only for firm matches. A clone size is listed for some rows: how often the clone was seen (once, few, many), or a class if it is expanded.

size: -
J: TRBJ2-1
V: TRBV30
D: -
CDR3: CAWSGGLVSSYNEQFF
DNA: TGTGCCTGGAGCGGGGGGCTGGTAAGCTCCTACAATGAGCAGTTCTTC

size: -
J: TRBJ1-4
V: TRBV20-1
D: -
CDR3: CSASHQQGEKLFF
DNA: TGCAGTGCTAGTCACCAGCAGGGTGAAAAACTGTTTTTT

size: -
J: TRBJ2-3
V: TRBV30
D: TRBD2
CDR3: CAWSMRGDTQYF
DNA: TGTGCCTGGAGTATGCGGGGGGATACGCAGTATTTT

size: once
J: TRBJ2-7
V: TRBV7-2
D: -
CDR3: CASSVGQGFDEQYF
DNA: TGTGCCAGCAGCGTGGGACAAGGATTCGACGAGCAGTACTTC

size: -
J: TRBJ2-1
V: TRBV15
D: -
CDR3: CATSKRSGRNEQFF
DNA: TGTGCCACCAGCAAAAGATCAGGCCGCAATGAGCAGTTCTTC

size: once
J: TRBJ2-7
V: TRBV7-9
D: -
CDR3: CASSSGTAGEQYF
DNA: TGTGCCAGCAGCTCCGGGACGGCCGGGGAGCAGTACTTC

size: -
J: TRBJ1-1
V: TRBV29-1
D: -
CDR3: CSVGPPGTEAFF
DNA: TGCAGCGTTGGGCCCCCGGGGACTGAAGCTTTCTTT

size: -
J: TRBJ2-1
V: TRBV13
D: -
CDR3: CASRRRGEGPYNEQFF
DNA: TGTGCCAGCAGACGGAGGGGCGAGGGTCCCTACAATGAGCAGTTCTTC

size: -
J: TRBJ2-1
V: TRBV29-1
D: TRBD1
CDR3: CSVGRGQPSYNEQFF
DNA: TGCAGCGTTGGTCGGGGACAGCCCTCCTACAATGAGCAGTTCTTC

size: -
J: TRBJ1-4
V: TRBV15
D: -
CDR3: CATSRAPLQGLAEKLFF
DNA: TGTGCCACCAGCAGAGCCCCCTTACAGGGATTAGCTGAAAAACTGTTTTTT

size: -
J: TRBJ2-1
V: TRBV20-1
D: TRBD2
CDR3: CSANKPSGELNEQFF
DNA: TGCAGTGCTAATAAACCTAGCGGGGAACTGAATGAGCAGTTCTTC

size: -
J: TRBJ2-7
V: TRBV5-1
D: TRBD2
CDR3: CASSPTSGDLYEQYF
DNA: TGCGCCAGCAGCCCGACTAGCGGGGACCTCTACGAGCAGTACTTC

size: -
J: TRBJ2-5
V: TRBV6-1
D: -
CDR3: CASRHGKDIRGETQYF
DNA: TGTGCCAGCAGACACGGGAAGGACATCCGCGGCGAGACCCAGTACTTC

size: -
J: TRBJ1-1
V: TRBV7-9
D: TRBD1
CDR3: CASSTGTVTEAFF
DNA: TGTGCCAGCAGCACTGGGACAGTCACTGAAGCTTTCTTT

size: -
J: TRBJ2-3
V: TRBV3-1
D: -
CDR3: CASSQGRLSDTQYF
DNA: TGTGCCAGCAGCCAAGGGCGCCTCTCAGATACGCAGTATTTT

size: -
J: TRBJ2-3
V: TRBV7-7
D: -
CDR3: CASSWTGKDTQYF
DNA: TGTGCTAGCAGCTGGACTGGGAAAGATACGCAGTATTTT

size: once
J: TRBJ2-5
V: TRBV20-1
D: TRBD2
CDR3: CSARGGAGGQETQYF
DNA: TGCAGTGCTAGAGGAGGAGCGGGGGGCCAAGAGACCCAGTACTTC

size: -
J: TRBJ1-2
V: TRBV2
D: -
CDR3: CASGRGSGYTF
DNA: TGTGCCAGCGGGAGGGGGTCTGGCTACACCTTC

size: -
J: TRBJ2-2
V: TRBV5-1
D: -
CDR3: CASSLGSPGELFF
DNA: TGCGCCAGCAGCTTGGGCTCGCCCGGGGAGCTGTTTTTT

size: -
J: TRBJ1-1
V: TRBV3-1
D: -
CDR3: CASRTQGNTEAFF
DNA: TGTGCCAGCAGGACACAGGGAAACACTGAAGCTTTCTTT

size: -
J: TRBJ1-2
V: TRBV5-1
D: -
CDR3: CASSLGGTAYGYTF
DNA: TGCGCCAGCAGCCTAGGGGGGACCGCCTATGGCTACACCTTC

size: -
J: TRBJ2-5
V: TRBV6-6
D: TRBD1
CDR3: CASRSGTEETQYF
DNA: TGTGCCAGCAGATCCGGGACAGAAGAGACCCAGTACTTC

size: once
J: TRBJ2-5
V: TRBV6-2/TRBV6-3
D: -
CDR3: CASSRTAGKETQYF
DNA: TGTGCCAGCAGTCGGACAGCGGGGAAAGAGACCCAGTACTTC

size: -
J: TRBJ2-4
V: TRBV19
D: -
CDR3: CASNPPGKNIQYF
DNA: TGTGCCAGTAACCCACCGGGAAAAAACATTCAGTACTTC

size: -
J: TRBJ1-2
V: TRBV6-5
D: TRBD1
CDR3: CASRWTGVNSGYTF
DNA: TGTGCCAGCCGTTGGACAGGGGTAAATTCTGGCTACACCTTC

size: once
J: TRBJ2-3
V: TRBV15
D: -
CDR3: CATSRAPGDTQYF
DNA: TGTGCCACCAGCAGGGCCCCGGGAGATACGCAGTATTTT

size: -
J: TRBJ1-1
V: TRBV7-9
D: -
CDR3: CASSLLGEAFF
DNA: TGTGCCAGCAGCTTATTAGGTGAAGCTTTCTTT

size: once
J: TRBJ2-1
V: TRBV10-3
D: -
CDR3: CAISESRGADEQFF
DNA: TGTGCCATCAGTGAGTCCCGAGGGGCCGATGAGCAGTTCTTC

size: -
J: TRBJ2-1
V: TRBV27
D: -
CDR3: CASSRDDHTGNEQFF
DNA: TGTGCCAGCAGTAGGGACGATCACACAGGTAATGAGCAGTTCTTC

size: -
J: TRBJ2-3
V: TRBV7-3
D: -
CDR3: CASSFEGSDTQYF
DNA: TGTGCCAGCAGCTTTGAGGGTTCGGATACGCAGTATTTT

size: -
J: TRBJ2-7
V: TRBV6-5
D: TRBD2
CDR3: CASSYLGRTSGAPGYEQYF
DNA: TGTGCCAGCAGCTACCTCGGGCGGACTAGCGGGGCTCCGGGCTACGAGCAGTACTTC

size: -
J: TRBJ1-1
V: TRBV30
D: -
CDR3: CAYPTGSGTEAFF
DNA: TGTGCCTACCCAACAGGGTCGGGCACTGAAGCTTTCTTT

size: -
J: TRBJ2-1
V: TRBV7-9
D: TRBD2
CDR3: CASSSRLAQSSYNEQFF
DNA: TGTGCCAGCAGCTCCCGACTAGCCCAGAGCTCCTACAATGAGCAGTTCTTC

size: -
J: TRBJ1-2
V: TRBV2
D: TRBD1
CDR3: CASRNWAGGNYGYTF
DNA: TGTGCCAGCCGAAACTGGGCAGGGGGTAACTATGGCTACACCTTC

size: -
J: TRBJ2-7
V: TRBV20-1
D: TRBD1
CDR3: CSASGTGYEQYF
DNA: TGCAGTGCTAGTGGGACAGGCTACGAGCAGTACTTC

size: -
J: TRBJ1-1
V: TRBV30
D: -
CDR3: CAGYRTEAFF
DNA: TGTGCCGGATACAGGACTGAAGCTTTCTTT